The 4 T cell receptor beta chains below were found in one sample sequenced in a study of cytomegalovirus exposure and HLA in healthy donors. The method was immunoSEQ multiplex PCR; TCRdb's version includes in-frame clones alone and lacks a portion of them. The sample lists 100,000 to 150,000 clones, 85% to 95% occurring once. The sample comprised PBMCs. These receptors were collected from a woman younger than 30 in good health and CMV-seronegative.

This rearrangement joins TRBV7-6 to TRBJ2-7; 7 bases fit TRBD2. The CDR3 has 14 residues. From germline, CDR1 is SGHVS and CDR2 FNYEAQ. J was trimmed by 5 bases and V by 2 bases; bases with no gene match: 6. The CDR3 reads CASSLRPGGNEQYF. The CDR3 DNA reads as TGTGCCAGCAGCTTAAGGCCCGGGGGGAACGAGCAGTACTTC.

The V and J genes are TRBV15 and TRBJ2-5; TRBD1 might be the D (5 bases). The V gene lost 4 bases and the J gene lost 2 bases, with 11 bases spanning the gap. Per the germline V gene, CDR1 is LNHNV and CDR2 is YYDKDF (reference sequence). The CDR3 has 14 amino acids. The CDR3 DNA follows: TGTGCCACCAGCACACTCGACAGTCAAGAGACCCAGTACTTC. The encoded protein is CATSTLDSQETQYF.

This clone was observed a single time. The chain employs TRBV6-5 and TRBJ2-7, with TRBD1 matching over 9 bases. J gave up 6 bases and V 6 bases, and 6 bases lay outside the gene matches. This CDR3 comprises 13 residues. Per the germline V gene, CDR1 is MNHEY and CDR2 is SVGAGI. This CDR3 is CASSVTGGREQYF. Here the CDR3 DNA reads TGTGCCAGCAGCGTGACAGGGGGGCGCGAGCAGTACTTC.

The rearrangement links TRBV4-1 to TRBJ1-1; a weak D match, TRBD1 (6 bases). The CDR3 runs 17 residues. The V and J ends lost 4 bases and 0 bases respectively, with 18 bases between them. The germline V gene encodes CDR1 MGHRA and CDR2 YSYEKL. CDR3 residues: CASSPHFNYRVNTEAFF. The CDR3 DNA reads TGCGCCAGCAGCCCCCACTTCAATTACAGGGTGAACACTGAAGCTTTCTTT.